Presented here are 23 T cell receptor beta chains from one specimen sequenced in a study of cytomegalovirus exposure and HLA in healthy donors. Primers for the PCR totalled 60 Vbeta and 13 Jbeta. Data came from immunoSEQ multiplex PCR; TCRdb stores just in-frame clones and leaves some out. The sample lists about 170,000 clones, 85% occurring once. What was sequenced was PBMCs. All receptors come from a boy between 2 and 15 years old in good health and CMV-seronegative.

CDR3 nucleotide sequence: TGTGCCAGCAGCGTAGTCGGGGGATCACCCCTCCACTTT. Encoded protein: CASSVVGGSPLHF. V usage is TRBV9 and J usage is TRBJ1-6; maybe TRBD1 (5 bases). The germline gives CDR1 SGDLS, CDR2 YYNGEE. Deletions cut 0 bases from V and 10 bases from J, with 8 bases between. This CDR3 has 13 residues.

Worth noting for this clone: At the DNA level, this CDR3 is encoded by other sequences in the same sample as well. This rearrangement joins TRBV6-6 to TRBJ1-1; D unresolved. V lost 2 bases and J 5 bases, leaving 9 bases between the germline ends. There are 13 residues in the CDR3. Germline V gene lookup returns CDR1 MNHNY and CDR2 SVGAGI (reference sequence). The CDR3 nucleotides are TGTGCCAGCAGTTACGGCGGAGGAACTGAAGCTTTCTTT. This sequence encodes CASSYGGGTEAFF.

This clone was seen just once. The J gene is TRBJ2-7, the V gene TRBV23-1, with a weak D call TRBD1 (5 bases). TRBV23-1 is an ORF, with its function uncertain. The V and J ends lost 9 bases and 2 bases respectively, with 32 bases between them. This CDR3 has 19 amino acids. In DNA, the CDR3 is TGCGCCAGTCTGCCCGGAAATTGCCTCCAGGGTCCCAAGACCTACGAGCAGTACGTC. This codes for CASLPGNCLQGPKTYEQYV.

The chain couples TRBV7-9 to TRBJ1-4, with D possibly TRBD1 on 5 matching bases. The CDR3 loop spans 15 amino acids. Trimming removed 8 bases at V and 4 bases at J, with 17 bases between. Germline V gene sequence: CDR1 SEHNR, CDR2 FQNEAQ (reference sequence). CDR3 bases: TGTGCCAGCGGCAGGGCAGGAGGGAGTAATGAAAAACTGTTTTTT. Its protein is CASGRAGGSNEKLFF.

This chain links TRBV2 with TRBJ2-1, with no clear D. The CDR3 totals 14 residues. The V end lost 4 bases, the J end lost 3 bases, and 10 bases lay between the germline ends. Germline loops: CDR1 SNHLY, CDR2 FYNNEI. CDR3 in amino acids: CASSGVSGYNEQFF. The CDR3 coding sequence is TGTGCCAGCAGTGGAGTCTCCGGCTACAATGAGCAGTTCTTC.

The rearrangement joins TRBV4-1 to TRBJ1-1; 8 positions match TRBD1. Germline V gene lookup returns CDR1 MGHRA and CDR2 YSYEKL. The ends lost 3 bases at V and 1 base at J; junction bases unmatched: 4. The CDR3 extends over 15 amino acids. The CDR3 DNA reads as TGCGCCAGCAGCCACCCGGGACAGGCGAACACTGAAGCTTTCTTT. As protein: CASSHPGQANTEAFF.

The V gene is TRBV27, the J gene TRBJ2-5, with 10 bases aligning to TRBD1. Germline V lookup: CDR1 MNHEY, CDR2 SMNVEV (reference sequence). V trimming: 6 bases; J trimming: 5 bases; junction bases outside the gene matches: 9. The CDR3 length is 15 residues. CDR3 DNA: TGTGCCAGCAGACATCCGGGACAGGGGTGGGAGACCCAGTACTTC. Translated, it gives CASRHPGQGWETQYF.

Concerning this clone: Its ends do not fully match the called genes, so a read error is possible. The V and J genes are TRBV7-9 and TRBJ2-2; tentatively, D is TRBD2 (6 bases). The CDR3 is 10 amino acids. The germline V gene encodes CDR1 SEHNR and CDR2 FQNEAQ (reference sequence). The CDR3 coding sequence is TGTTCCAGCAGCTTCGGGGAGGTACTTTTT. It translates to CSSSFGEVLF. Using reference TRBV7-9 and TRBJ2-2 for the parts outside the CDR3, the full variable domain is DTGVSQNPRHKITKRGQNVTFRCDPISEHNRLYWYRQTLGQGPEFLTYFQNEAQLEKSRLLSDRFSAERPKGSFSTLEIQRTEQGDSAMYLCSSSFGEVLFGEGSRLTVL.

V is TRBV28 and J is TRBJ1-5; no definite D call. The CDR3 spans 15 residues. The germline V and J ends were trimmed by 3 bases and 5 bases, with 14 bases remaining between them. Germline V gene sequence: CDR1 MDHEN, CDR2 SYDVKM. In nucleotides, the CDR3 is TGTGCCAGCAGTTTCCCTACTGAGGGCGATCAGCCCCAGCATTTT. Encoded protein: CASSFPTEGDQPQHF.

This chain connects TRBV2 to TRBJ1-1; D not certain. V dropped 7 bases and J dropped 11 bases, with 14 bases sitting between them. This CDR3 spans 11 amino acids. Germline CDR1 and CDR2: SNHLY and FYNNEI. This CDR3 reads CASILTGVAFF. CDR3 DNA sequence: TGTGCCAGCATTTTGACCGGGGTTGCTTTCTTT.

The chain links TRBV9 to TRBJ2-1; TRBD2 agrees at 7 bases. Per the germline V gene, CDR1 is SGDLS and CDR2 is YYNGEE. This CDR3 has 16 amino acids. Unmatched junction bases numbered 4, after V lost 1 base and J lost 0 bases. The CDR3 sequence is CASSVSSGASYNEQFF. The CDR3 coding sequence is TGTGCCAGCAGCGTAAGCAGCGGGGCCTCCTACAATGAGCAGTTCTTC.

The chain employs TRBV29-1 and TRBJ1-4; TRBD1 is a possible D gene (6 bases). There are 13 residues in the CDR3. The germline gives CDR1 SQVTM, CDR2 ANQGSEA. V lost 4 bases to trimming and J lost 7 bases, with 13 bases between them. CDR3 DNA: TGCAGCGTTGGCCCGGACAGAGCTGAAAAACTGTTTTTT. Its protein product is CSVGPDRAEKLFF.

The chain employs TRBV25-1 and TRBJ2-5; D perhaps matches TRBD2 (5 bases). The germline V gene has CDR1 MGHDK and CDR2 SYGVNS. V dropped 6 bases and J dropped 5 bases, with 13 bases sitting between them. The length of the CDR3 is 13 residues. CDR3 loop: CASRWTGGETQYF. The CDR3 nucleotides read TGTGCCAGCAGATGGACGGGCGGGGAGACCCAGTACTTC.

The V gene is TRBV19, the J gene TRBJ2-1; tentative D call: TRBD2 (6 bases). The germline V and J ends were trimmed by 4 bases and 1 base, with 11 bases remaining between them. The CDR3 covers 15 residues. Per germline, CDR1 LNHDA and CDR2 SQIVND (reference sequence). Here the CDR3 reads CASSKGRRSYNEQFF. CDR3 nucleotides: TGTGCCAGTAGTAAAGGGAGGAGGTCCTACAATGAGCAGTTCTTC.

This chain connects TRBV19 to TRBJ2-1; no reliable D call. Germline V gene sequence: CDR1 LNHDA, CDR2 SQIVND (reference sequence). This CDR3 comprises 15 residues. V was cut by 3 bases and J by 0 bases, with 9 bases left in between. The chain's CDR3 is CASSIRLDSYNEQFF. CDR3 nucleotide sequence: TGTGCCAGTAGTATCCGGCTAGACTCCTACAATGAGCAGTTCTTC.

The chain has TRBV6-1 and TRBJ2-3; no firm D call. The length of the CDR3 is 15 residues. From germline, CDR1 is MNHNS and CDR2 SASEGT. Deletions cut 2 bases from V and 1 base from J, with 10 bases between. CDR3 residues: CASSEFTSRTDTQYF. CDR3 nucleotides: TGTGCCAGCAGTGAATTCACATCACGCACAGATACGCAGTATTTT.

The chain has TRBV28 and TRBJ1-6, with D possibly being TRBD1 (5 bases). CDR1 is MDHEN and CDR2 is SYDVKM in the germline V gene. V was shortened by 5 bases and J by 14 bases, with 13 bases between the two germline ends. The CDR3 spans 12 residues. The CDR3 protein is CASSLLGDTLHF. The CDR3 DNA is TGTGCCAGCAGTCTCCTAGGGGATACCCTCCACTTT.

J is TRBJ2-7 and V is TRBV9; TRBD2 is a possible D gene (5 bases). The CDR3 contains 14 residues. V lost 5 bases and J 6 bases, leaving 18 bases between the germline ends. CDR1 is SGDLS, CDR2 YYNGEE, per germline. For the CDR3, the DNA is TGTGCCAGCAGTGCTGACCCCTCAGGAGGCGAGCAGTACTTC. Translation gives CASSADPSGGEQYF.

This clone was counted between two and nine times. This chain joins TRBV19 and TRBJ2-5; a possible D gene is TRBD1 (6 bases). Germline-derived CDR1 and CDR2 are LNHDA and SQIVND (reference sequence). This CDR3 spans 14 amino acids. Trimming stripped 6 bases from V and 1 base from J, with 12 bases between. The CDR3 DNA sequence: TGTGCCAGTAGGAGCAGGGGAGCCCAAGAGACCCAGTACTTC. Its translation is CASRSRGAQETQYF.

The sample holds one count of this clone. The gene calls are TRBV6-5 and TRBJ2-1, with 7 nucleotides matching TRBD1. CDR3 length: 15 residues. The germline gives CDR1 MNHEY, CDR2 SVGAGI. The J segment lost 4 bases and the V segment lost 2 bases, leaving 5 bases of the junction unmatched. As DNA, the CDR3 is TGTGCCAGCAGTTACACGGGACAGACATACAATGAGCAGTTCTTC. This sequence encodes CASSYTGQTYNEQFF.

The rearrangement links TRBV6-1 to TRBJ2-7; D uncertain. This CDR3 is 13 amino acids long. CDR1 is MNHNS and CDR2 is SASEGT in the germline V gene. V shed 1 base and J shed 3 bases, with 7 bases lying between them. In DNA form, the CDR3 reads TGTGCCAGCAGTGAAGGGATATACTACGAGCAGTACGTC. This gives the protein CASSEGIYYEQYV.

The rearrangement joins TRBV2 to TRBJ2-7; a possible D gene is TRBD1 (7 bases). CDR3 length equals 15 residues. In germline, CDR1 is SNHLY, CDR2 FYNNEI. The V gene lost 5 bases and the J gene lost 0 bases, with 14 bases spanning the gap. The CDR3 loop is CASSRGTVLSYEQYF. CDR3 in DNA: TGTGCCAGCAGTCGGGGGACAGTCCTCTCCTACGAGCAGTACTTC.

This chain uses TRBV4-2 with TRBJ1-1; no firm D call. The CDR3 extends over 15 amino acids. Germline assignment: CDR1 LGHNA and CDR2 YNFKEQ. The V gene lost 0 bases and the J gene lost 1 base, with 9 bases spanning the gap. The CDR3 is CASSQDHQANTEAFF. The CDR3 nucleotides read TGTGCCAGCAGCCAAGATCATCAGGCGAACACTGAAGCTTTCTTT.